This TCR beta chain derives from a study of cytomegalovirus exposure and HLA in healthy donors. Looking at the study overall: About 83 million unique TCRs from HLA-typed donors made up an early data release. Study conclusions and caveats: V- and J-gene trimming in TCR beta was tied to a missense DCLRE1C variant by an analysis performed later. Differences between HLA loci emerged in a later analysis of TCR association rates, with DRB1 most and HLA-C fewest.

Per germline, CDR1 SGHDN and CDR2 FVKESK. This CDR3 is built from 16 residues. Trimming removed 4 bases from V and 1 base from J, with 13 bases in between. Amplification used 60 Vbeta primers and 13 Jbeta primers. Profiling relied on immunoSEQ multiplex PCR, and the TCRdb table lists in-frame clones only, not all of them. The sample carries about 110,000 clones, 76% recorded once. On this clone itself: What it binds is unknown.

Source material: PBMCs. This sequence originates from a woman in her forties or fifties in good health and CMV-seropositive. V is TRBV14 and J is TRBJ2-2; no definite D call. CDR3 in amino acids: CASSLSSTVNTGELFF. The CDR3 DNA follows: TGTGCCAGCAGCCTAAGTAGTACCGTGAACACCGGGGAGCTGTTTTTT.